This T cell receptor (beta chain) was observed in a study of T-cell reconstitution after alpha-beta-depleted transplantation in children. Germline assignment: CDR1 LGHNA and CDR2 YNFKEQ. The CDR3 has 16 amino acids. V shed 1 base and J shed 8 bases, with 18 bases lying between them. Unique molecular identifiers were incorporated when the TCRbeta library was constructed. TCRdb re-called the PCR reads through MiXCR, storing one row per CDR3 protein. In the table there are 450,000 to 600,000 distinct CDR3 sequences, around 20% of which are singletons. The table lists this clonotype with many counts. This TCR came from a human donor who donated a stem cell graft to a child with acute lymphoblastic leukemia. Here the sequenced sample was PBMCs from the stem cell graft donor, taken from the stem cell graft. This rearrangement joins TRBV4-2 to TRBJ2-1; TRBD2 is a possible D gene (5 bases). DNA for the CDR3: TGTGCCAGCAGCCAAGGGTCCAGCGGAGAGCCACATGAGCAGTTCTTC. The encoded protein is CASSQGSSGEPHEQFF.